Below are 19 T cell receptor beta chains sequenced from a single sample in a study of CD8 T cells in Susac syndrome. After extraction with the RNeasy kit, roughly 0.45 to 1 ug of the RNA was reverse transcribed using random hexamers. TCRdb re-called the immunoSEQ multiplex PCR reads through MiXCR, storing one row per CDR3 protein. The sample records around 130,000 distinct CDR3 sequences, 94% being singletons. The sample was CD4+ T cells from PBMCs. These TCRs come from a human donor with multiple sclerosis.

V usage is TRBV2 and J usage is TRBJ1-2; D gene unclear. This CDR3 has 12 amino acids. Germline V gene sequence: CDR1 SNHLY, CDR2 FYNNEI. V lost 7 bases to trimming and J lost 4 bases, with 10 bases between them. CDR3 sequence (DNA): TGTGCCAGCACTCCGGTCGGCTATGGCTACACCTTC. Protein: CASTPVGYGYTF.

The CDR3 nucleotides read TGTGCCAGCAGTGAAGTGAACACTGAAGCTTTCTTT. Amino acid sequence: CASSEVNTEAFF. The chain uses TRBV2 and TRBJ1-1; D is unresolved. The CDR3 is made up of 12 amino acids. Germline CDR1 reads SNHLY; CDR2 reads FYNNEI. The V end lost 1 base, the J end lost 0 bases, and 0 bases lay between the germline ends.

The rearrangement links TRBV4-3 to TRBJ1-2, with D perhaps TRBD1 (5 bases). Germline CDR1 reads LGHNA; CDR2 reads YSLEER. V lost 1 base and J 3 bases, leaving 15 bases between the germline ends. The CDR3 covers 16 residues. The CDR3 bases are TGCGCCAGCAGCCAAGTTGGCAGGGACGGAGACTATGGCTACACCTTC. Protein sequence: CASSQVGRDGDYGYTF.

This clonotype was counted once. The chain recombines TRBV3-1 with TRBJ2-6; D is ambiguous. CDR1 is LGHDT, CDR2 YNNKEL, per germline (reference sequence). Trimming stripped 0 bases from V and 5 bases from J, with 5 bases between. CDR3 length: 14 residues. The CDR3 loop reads CASSQDFRANVLTF. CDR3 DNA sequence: TGTGCCAGCAGCCAAGATTTCAGGGCCAACGTCCTGACTTTC.

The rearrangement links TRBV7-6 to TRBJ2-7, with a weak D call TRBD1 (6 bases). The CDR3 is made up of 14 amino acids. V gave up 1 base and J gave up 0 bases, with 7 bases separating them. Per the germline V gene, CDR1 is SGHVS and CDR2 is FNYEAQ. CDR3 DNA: TGTGCCAGCAGCTTAGACAGGGTCTCCTACGAGCAGTACTTC. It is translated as CASSLDRVSYEQYF.

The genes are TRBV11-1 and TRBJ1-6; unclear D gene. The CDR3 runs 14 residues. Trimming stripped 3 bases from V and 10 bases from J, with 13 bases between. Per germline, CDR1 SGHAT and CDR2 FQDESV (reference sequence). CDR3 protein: CASSFGGFGSPLHF. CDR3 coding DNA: TGTGCCAGCAGCTTTGGAGGGTTTGGGTCACCCCTCCACTTT.

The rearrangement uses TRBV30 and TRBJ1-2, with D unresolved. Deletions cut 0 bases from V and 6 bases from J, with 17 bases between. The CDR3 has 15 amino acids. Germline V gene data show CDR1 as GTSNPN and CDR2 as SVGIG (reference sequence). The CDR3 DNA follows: TGTGCCTGGAGTGTACTCGGACGGCCTACAGATGGCTACACCTTC. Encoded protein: CAWSVLGRPTDGYTF.

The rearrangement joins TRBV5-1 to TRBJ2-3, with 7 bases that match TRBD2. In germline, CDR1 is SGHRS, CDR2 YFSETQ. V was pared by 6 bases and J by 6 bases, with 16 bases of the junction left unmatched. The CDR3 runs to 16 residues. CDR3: CASNRIHGREADTQYF. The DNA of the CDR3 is TGCGCCAGCAACCGGATACATGGACGGGAGGCCGATACGCAGTATTTT. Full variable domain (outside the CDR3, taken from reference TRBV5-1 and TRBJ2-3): KAGVTQTPRYLIKTRGQQVTLSCSPISGHRSVSWYQQTPGQGLQFLFEYFSETQRNKGNFPGRFSGRQFSNSRSEMNVSTLELGDSALYLCASNRIHGREADTQYFGPGTRLTVL.

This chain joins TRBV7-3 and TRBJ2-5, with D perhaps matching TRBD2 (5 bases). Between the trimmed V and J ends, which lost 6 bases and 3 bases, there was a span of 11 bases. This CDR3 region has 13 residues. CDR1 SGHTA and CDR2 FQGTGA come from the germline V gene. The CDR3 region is CASSRGTEETQYF. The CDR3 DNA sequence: TGTGCCAGCAGTCGGGGAACAGAAGAGACCCAGTACTTC.

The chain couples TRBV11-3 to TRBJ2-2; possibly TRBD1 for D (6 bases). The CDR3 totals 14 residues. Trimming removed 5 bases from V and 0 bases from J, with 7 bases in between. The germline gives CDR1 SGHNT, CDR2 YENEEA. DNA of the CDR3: TGTGCCAGCAGCCACAGGGCGAACACCGGGGAGCTGTTTTTT. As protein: CASSHRANTGELFF.

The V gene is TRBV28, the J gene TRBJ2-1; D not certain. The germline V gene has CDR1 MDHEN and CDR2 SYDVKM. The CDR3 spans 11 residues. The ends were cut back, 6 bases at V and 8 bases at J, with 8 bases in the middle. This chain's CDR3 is CASSGVHEQFF. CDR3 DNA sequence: TGTGCCAGCAGCGGCGTCCATGAGCAGTTCTTC.

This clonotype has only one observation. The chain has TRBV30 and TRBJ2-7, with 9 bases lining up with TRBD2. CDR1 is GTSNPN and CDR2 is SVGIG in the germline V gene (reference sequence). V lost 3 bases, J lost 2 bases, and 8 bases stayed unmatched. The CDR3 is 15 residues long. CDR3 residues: CAWSARLAVPYEQYF. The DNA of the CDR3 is TGTGCCTGGAGCGCCCGACTAGCGGTACCCTACGAGCAGTACTTC.

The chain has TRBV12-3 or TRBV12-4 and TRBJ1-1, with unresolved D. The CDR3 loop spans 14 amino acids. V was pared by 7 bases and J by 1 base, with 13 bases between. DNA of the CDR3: TGTGCCAGCACTCCTGCGGGGAGGAACACTGAAGCTTTCTTT. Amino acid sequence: CASTPAGRNTEAFF.

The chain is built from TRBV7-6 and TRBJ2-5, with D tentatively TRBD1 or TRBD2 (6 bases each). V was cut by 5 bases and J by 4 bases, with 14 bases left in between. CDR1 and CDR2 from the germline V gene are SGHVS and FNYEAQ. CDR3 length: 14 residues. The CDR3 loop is CASSPTGAVETQYF. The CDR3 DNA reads TGTGCCAGCAGCCCTACGGGGGCCGTAGAGACCCAGTACTTC.

CDR3 region: CASSSGAPNYGYTF. Written as DNA, the CDR3 is TGTGCCAGCAGCTCAGGGGCACCTAACTATGGCTACACCTTC. The chain recombines TRBV6-1 with TRBJ1-2, with a weak D call TRBD1 (6 bases). The length of the CDR3 is 14 residues. CDR1 MNHNS and CDR2 SASEGT come from the germline V gene. V lost 6 bases, J lost 0 bases, and 11 bases lay in between.

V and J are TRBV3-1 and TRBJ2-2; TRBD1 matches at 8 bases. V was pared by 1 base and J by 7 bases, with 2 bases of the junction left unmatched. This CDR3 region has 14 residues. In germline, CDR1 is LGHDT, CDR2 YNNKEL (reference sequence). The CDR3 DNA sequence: TGTGCCAGCAGCCAAGTGACAGGGGTCGGGGAGCTGTTTTTT. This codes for CASSQVTGVGELFF.

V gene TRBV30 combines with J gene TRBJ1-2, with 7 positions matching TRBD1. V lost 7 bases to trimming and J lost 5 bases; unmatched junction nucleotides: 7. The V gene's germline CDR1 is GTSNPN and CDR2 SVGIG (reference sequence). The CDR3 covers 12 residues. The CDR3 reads CASTQGGYGYTF. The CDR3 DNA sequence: TGTGCCTCAACCCAGGGGGGGTATGGCTACACCTTC.

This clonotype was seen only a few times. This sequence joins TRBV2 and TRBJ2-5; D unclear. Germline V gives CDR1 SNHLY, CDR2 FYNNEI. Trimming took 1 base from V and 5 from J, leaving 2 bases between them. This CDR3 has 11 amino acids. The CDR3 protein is CASSEVETQYF. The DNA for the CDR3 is TGTGCCAGCAGTGAAGTTGAGACCCAGTACTTC.

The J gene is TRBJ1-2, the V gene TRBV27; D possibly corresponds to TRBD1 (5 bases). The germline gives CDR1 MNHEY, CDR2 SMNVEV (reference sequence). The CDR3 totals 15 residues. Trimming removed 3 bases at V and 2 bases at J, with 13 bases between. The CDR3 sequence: CASSFHGGSNYGYTF. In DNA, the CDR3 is TGTGCCAGCAGTTTCCACGGGGGATCCAACTATGGCTACACCTTC.